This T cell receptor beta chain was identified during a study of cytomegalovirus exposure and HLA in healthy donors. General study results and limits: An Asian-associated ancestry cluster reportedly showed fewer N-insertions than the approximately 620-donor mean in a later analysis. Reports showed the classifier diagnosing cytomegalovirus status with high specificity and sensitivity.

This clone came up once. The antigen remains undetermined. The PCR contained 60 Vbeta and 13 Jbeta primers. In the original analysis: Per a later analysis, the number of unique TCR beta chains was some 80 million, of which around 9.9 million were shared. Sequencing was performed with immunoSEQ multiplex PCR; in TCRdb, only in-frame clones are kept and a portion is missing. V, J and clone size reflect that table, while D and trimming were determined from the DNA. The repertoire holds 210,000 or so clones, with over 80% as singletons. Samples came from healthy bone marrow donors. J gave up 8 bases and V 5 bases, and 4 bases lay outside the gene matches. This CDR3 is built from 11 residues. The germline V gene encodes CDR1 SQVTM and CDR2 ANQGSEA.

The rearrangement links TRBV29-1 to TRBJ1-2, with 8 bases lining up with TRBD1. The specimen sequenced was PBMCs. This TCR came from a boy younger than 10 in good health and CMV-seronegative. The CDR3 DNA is TGCAGCGTTAACAACAGGGGGGGCTACACCTTC. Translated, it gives CSVNNRGGYTF.